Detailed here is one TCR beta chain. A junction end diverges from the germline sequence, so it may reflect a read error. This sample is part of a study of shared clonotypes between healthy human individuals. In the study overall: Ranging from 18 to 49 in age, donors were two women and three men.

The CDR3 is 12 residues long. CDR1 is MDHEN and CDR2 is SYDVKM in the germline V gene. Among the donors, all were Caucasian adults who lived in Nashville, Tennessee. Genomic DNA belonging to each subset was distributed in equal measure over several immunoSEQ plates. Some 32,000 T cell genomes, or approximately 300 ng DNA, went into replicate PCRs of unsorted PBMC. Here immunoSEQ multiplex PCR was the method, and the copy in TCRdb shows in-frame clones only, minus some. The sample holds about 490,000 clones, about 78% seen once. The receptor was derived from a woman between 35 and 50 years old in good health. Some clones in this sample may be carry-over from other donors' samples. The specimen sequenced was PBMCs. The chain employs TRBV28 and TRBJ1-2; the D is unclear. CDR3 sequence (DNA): TGCGCCGAGTTGGATAGGAACTATGGCTACACCTTC. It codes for CAELDRNYGYTF.